This TCR beta chain was obtained from a study of response to subunit inactivated influenza vaccine. Overall study findings and caveats: There was a suggestion from the authors that each seasonal influenza vaccination recruits few new T cells.

Remarks on this clonotype: Its cognate antigen is unknown.

TCRdb analysed the RT-PCR reads with MiXCR anew, one entry per CDR3 protein. The table lists about 780,000 distinct CDR3 sequences, about 18% of them singletons. The CDR3 totals 13 residues. Trimming cost V 2 bases and J 6 bases, with 9 bases left between them. Germline CDR1 and CDR2: MNHEY and SMNVEV (reference sequence). The chain is built from TRBV27 and TRBJ2-3; tentatively, D is TRBD1 (5 bases). The specimen comprised PBMCs from blood, sampled roughly 5 days after vaccination. The origin of this receptor is a man aged 50-60 years who received an inactivated influenza vaccine. Here the CDR3 reads CASSLIAGDTQYF. The CDR3 coding sequence is TGTGCCAGCAGTTTAATAGCAGGGGATACGCAGTATTTT.